A single sample is the source of the 11 T cell receptor beta chains below, sequenced in a study of blood T cell repertoires in COVID-19. The protocol was immunoSEQ multiplex PCR, while the TCRdb copy is restricted to in-frame clones and leaves out a portion. The sample holds roughly 180,000 clones, around 80% seen once. Sequencing was performed on peripheral blood. These TCRs come from a woman aged 80 or over with COVID-19, enrolled during active disease.

The chain combines TRBV6-5 with TRBJ2-5; TRBD2 matches 7 bases. V trimming: 7 bases; J trimming: 4 bases; junction bases outside the gene matches: 6. Germline CDR1 reads MNHEY; CDR2 reads SVGAGI. The CDR3 has 13 residues. The CDR3 DNA is TGTGCCAGCACCCGGGGGGTTGGAGAGACCCAGTACTTC. It specifies CASTRGVGETQYF.

V is TRBV24-1 and J is TRBJ2-5; the match to TRBD1 covers 7 bases. The germline CDR1 and CDR2 sequences are KGHDR and SFDVKD. The CDR3 runs to 15 residues. V shed 4 bases, J shed 4 bases, and the junction held 8 bases outside the gene matches. In DNA form, the CDR3 reads TGTGCCACCAGTGAAACCGGGACAGAACGAGAGACCCAGTACTTC. It encodes CATSETGTERETQYF.

The chain joins TRBV13 to TRBJ2-7; the D gene is possibly TRBD1 (5 bases). The CDR3 has 14 residues. CDR1 is PRHDT, CDR2 FYEKMQ, per germline (reference sequence). Trimming shortened V by 3 bases and J by 6 bases, and 15 bases separated the two germline ends. DNA of the CDR3: TGTGCCAGCAGCTTGGGTCAGGGTCCCCTCGAGCAGTACTTC. Protein: CASSLGQGPLEQYF.

Concerning this clone: Its ends do not fully match the called genes, so a read error is possible. The gene calls are TRBV7-7 and TRBJ2-3; 7 bases map to TRBD2. The CDR3 spans 15 residues. Germline V gene data show CDR1 as SSHAT and CDR2 as FNYEAQ (reference sequence). The CDR3 DNA is TGTGCTAGCAGCTTATTTAGCGGGAGCACAGATACGCAGTATTTT. The encoded protein is CASSLFSGSTDTQYF.

A few counts support this clone. V usage is TRBV4-2 and J usage is TRBJ1-6, with no clear D. The CDR3 spans 14 residues. The V gene's germline CDR1 is LGHNA and CDR2 YNFKEQ. V was clipped by 1 base and J by 5 bases, with 6 bases between them. The CDR3 coding sequence is TGTGCCAGCAGCCAAGTTGCTAATAATTCACCCCTCCACTTT. This encodes CASSQVANNSPLHF.

The chain links TRBV2 to TRBJ2-7; 8 nucleotides agree with TRBD1. The length of the CDR3 is 12 residues. Per germline, CDR1 SNHLY and CDR2 FYNNEI. J lost 5 bases, V lost 7 bases, and 4 bases had no gene match. This CDR3 is CASTGQGHEQYF. The CDR3 DNA sequence: TGTGCCAGCACAGGACAGGGCCACGAGCAGTACTTC.

The chain couples TRBV5-1 to TRBJ2-7, with TRBD1 as a possible D gene (6 bases). V lost 0 bases to trimming and J lost 6 bases, with 13 bases between them. Germline V gene sequence: CDR1 SGHRS, CDR2 YFSETQ. The CDR3 covers 14 residues. CDR3 amino acids: CASSLDRAVGEQYF. Here the CDR3 DNA reads TGCGCCAGCAGCTTGGACAGGGCGGTCGGCGAGCAGTACTTC.

This chain uses TRBV14 with TRBJ2-7; possible D gene TRBD1, 6 bases. This CDR3 is 15 amino acids long. V was shortened by 0 bases and J by 2 bases, with 11 bases between the two germline ends. Germline CDR1 and CDR2: SGHDN and FVKESK. DNA of the CDR3: TGTGCCAGCAGCCAAGAATGGGGGCCCCCCTACGAGCAGTACTTC. This sequence encodes CASSQEWGPPYEQYF.

The chain employs TRBV14 and TRBJ2-1, with TRBD1 matching over 7 bases. Trimming removed 1 base from V and 4 bases from J; junction bases left unmatched: 7. Germline-derived CDR1 and CDR2 are SGHDN and FVKESK. CDR3 size: 16 residues. The CDR3: CASSQAGTALYNEQFF. The CDR3 DNA reads TGTGCCAGCAGCCAAGCCGGGACAGCCCTATACAATGAGCAGTTCTTC. The full variable domain, in which reference TRBV14 and TRBJ2-1 provide the parts outside the CDR3, is EAGVTQFPSHSVIEKGQTVTLRCDPISGHDNLYWYRRVMGKEIKFLLHFVKESKQDESGMPNNRFLAERTGGTYSTLKVQPAELEDSGVYFCASSQAGTALYNEQFFGPGTRLTVL.

The chain is built from TRBV4-2 and TRBJ2-3; 9 bases line up with TRBD2. V trimming: 2 bases; J trimming: 0 bases; junction bases outside the gene matches: 12. Germline V gene data show CDR1 as LGHNA and CDR2 as YNFKEQ. The CDR3 loop spans 19 amino acids. Here the CDR3 DNA reads TGTGCCAGCAGCCAATCGATCTCTGTAGCGGGAGCTAGCACAGATACGCAGTATTTT. This codes for CASSQSISVAGASTDTQYF.

V usage is TRBV11-3 and J usage is TRBJ2-5, with D possibly TRBD2 on 7 matching bases. The V end was cut by 3 bases, the J end by 2 bases, with 10 bases between. This CDR3 has 14 residues. Germline CDR1 reads SGHNT; CDR2 reads YENEEA. The DNA of the CDR3 is TGTGCCAGCAGCTTTAGGGGGGGTCAAGAGACCCAGTACTTC. Its translation is CASSFRGGQETQYF. The full variable domain, rest sourced from reference TRBV11-3 and TRBJ2-5, is EAGVVQSPRYKIIEKKQPVAFWCNPISGHNTLYWYLQNLGQGPELLIRYENEEAVDDSQLPKDRFSAERLKGVDSTLKIQPAELGDSAVYLCASSFRGGQETQYFGPGTRLLVL.